The rows below give T cell receptor beta chains drawn from one sample of a study of T cell changes during pregnancy in multiple sclerosis. The method was immunoSEQ multiplex PCR; TCRdb's version includes in-frame clones alone and lacks a portion of them. The sample lists 60,000 to 90,000 clones; around 91% were seen once. Material: peripheral blood, obtained before pregnancy. The receptors stem from a female donor with multiple sclerosis, enrolled in a pregnancy study. CDR3s include the opening cysteine and the closing phenylalanine or tryptophan. The D gene is left open where the match is weak. Clone size is stated in some rows and not others, as once, few, many or a class when expanded.

clone_size d_call j_call v_call cdr3_nt cdr3_aa
few TRBD2 TRBJ2-7 TRBV2 TGTGCCAGCAGGGGCGGGGGTGCCCACGAGCAGTACTTC CASRGGGAHEQYF
- - TRBJ2-5 TRBV5-6 TGTGCCAGCAGCTTGGCGGGCGGGGCTGAGACCCAGTACTTC CASSLAGGAETQYF
- - TRBJ1-2 TRBV19 TGTGCCAGTAGTACAACCCCGGCAGGCTCCTATGGCTACACCTTC CASSTTPAGSYGYTF
- TRBD2 TRBJ2-1 TRBV6-1 TGTGCCAGCAGTCGACTAGCGGGGGATTACAATGAGCAGTTCTTC CASSRLAGDYNEQFF
- - TRBJ1-1 TRBV7-6 TGTGCCAGCAGCTTAGGCGGGGGGGCAGGGACTGAAGCTTTCTTT CASSLGGGAGTEAFF
- - TRBJ1-1 TRBV19 TGTGCCAGTAGTGCAGGGTACACTGAAGCTTTCTTT CASSAGYTEAFF
- TRBD2 TRBJ2-4 TRBV28 TGTGCCAGCAGTTTAGCGGGGGGAACCAAAAACATTCAGTACTTC CASSLAGGTKNIQYF
- - TRBJ1-4 TRBV19 TGTGCCAGTAGAAAATCCGGGGGAACGAGCTATGAAAAACTGTTTTTT CASRKSGGTSYEKLFF
- - TRBJ2-5 TRBV11-2 TGTGCCAGCAGCCCACAATGGGGGGGCCCAGAGACCCAGTACTTC CASSPQWGGPETQYF
- - TRBJ1-1 TRBV10-1 TGCGCCAGCAGTGATGCCGGGTACGATGAAGCTTTCTTT CASSDAGYDEAFF
- TRBD1 TRBJ2-7 TRBV10-3 TGTGCCATCAGTTATACAGGGGAAAGTGGATACGAGCAGTACTTC CAISYTGESGYEQYF
- - TRBJ1-1 TRBV5-4 TGTGCCAGCAGTTGGTTCGGGGTGAACACTGAAGCTTTCTTT CASSWFGVNTEAFF
few - TRBJ1-1 TRBV2 TGTGCCAGCAAGAAGGAGGGGGGGATGAACACTGAAGCTTTCTTT CASKKEGGMNTEAFF
- TRBD2 TRBJ2-2 TRBV6-5 TGTGCCAGCAGTAAACCGGGACTAGCGCCCGGGGAGCTGTTTTTT CASSKPGLAPGELFF
- - TRBJ2-7 TRBV11-3 TGTGCCAGCAGCTTAGAATCCCCGGGACAGTACTTC CASSLESPGQYF
- - TRBJ1-6 TRBV7-9 TGTGCCAGCAGCTTAGGTCTGGGCCTGAATTCACCCCTCCACTTT CASSLGLGLNSPLHF
few - TRBJ2-2 TRBV6-5 TGTGCCAGCAGTTACCGGGGCACCGGGGAGCTGTTTTTT CASSYRGTGELFF
- - TRBJ2-1 TRBV6-1 TGTGCCAGCAGTGAACTGTGGGGGCCCCCCTCCTACAATGAGCAGTTCTTC CASSELWGPPSYNEQFF
- TRBD1 TRBJ2-7 TRBV7-2 TGTGCCAGCAGCTTCGGTTGGGGACAGAGTGGCGAGCAGTACTTC CASSFGWGQSGEQYF
- - TRBJ2-3 TRBV7-2 TGTGCCAGCAGACGGGACTCCGGTCGCACAGATACGCAGTATTTT CASRRDSGRTDTQYF
- TRBD1 TRBJ2-7 TRBV27 TGTGCCAGCAGTCTTCAAGGACAGGTTTACGAGCAGTACTTC CASSLQGQVYEQYF
- TRBD2 TRBJ2-3 TRBV6-5 TGTGCCAGCAGTTACCAGCGGGGGTACACAGATACGCAGTATTTT CASSYQRGYTDTQYF
- - TRBJ1-1 TRBV16 TGTGCCAGCAGCCGACTACAAAGGACGGCGAACACTGAAGCTTTCTTT CASSRLQRTANTEAFF
- - TRBJ2-7 TRBV5-1 TGCGCCAGCAGCTTGGCGGTCAGGGGAATAGGCGAGCAGTACTTC CASSLAVRGIGEQYF
- TRBD1 TRBJ1-5 TRBV15 TGTGCCACCAGCAGGGGCCCGGGACAGGGTAATCAGCCCCAGCATTTT CATSRGPGQGNQPQHF
- - TRBJ1-2 TRBV5-6 TGTGCCAGCAGCTTCGGGGAGGATGGCTACACCTTC CASSFGEDGYTF
- - TRBJ1-6 TRBV30 TGTGCCATCGACAGGCGCTCCTATAATTCACCCCTCCACTTT CAIDRRSYNSPLHF
- - TRBJ1-6 TRBV27 TGTGCCAGCAGTCCGAGACGGAGGACCAATTCACCCCTCCACTTT CASSPRRRTNSPLHF
- TRBD1 TRBJ1-1 TRBV5-1 TGCGCCAGCAGCCCGGGACAGCCGAACACTGAAGCTTTCTTT CASSPGQPNTEAFF
- TRBD1 TRBJ2-3 TRBV5-1 TGCGCCAGCAGCTCACAGGGGATAGATACGCAGTATTTT CASSSQGIDTQYF
- - TRBJ2-2 TRBV5-6 TGTGCCAGCAGCTTGCCGGCCGCGGAACCCGGGGAGCTGTTTTTT CASSLPAAEPGELFF
- TRBD2 TRBJ2-1 TRBV19 TGTGCCAGTACCCGGACTAGCGGTCACTACAATGAGCAGTTCTTC CASTRTSGHYNEQFF
- TRBD1 TRBJ1-6 TRBV5-6 TGTGCCAGCAGCTTGTTTGGACAGGGGGGGATTGGGAATTCACCCCTCCACTTT CASSLFGQGGIGNSPLHF